Below, one T cell receptor (beta chain) is given with its context. The V end was cut by 9 bases, the J end by 2 bases, with 19 bases between. From germline, CDR1 is LNHDA and CDR2 SQIVND (reference sequence). This CDR3 has 15 amino acids. This sample is part of a study of CD8 T cells in Susac syndrome. An input of about 0.5 to 1 ug of RNA was subjected to reverse transcription using random hexamers. The CDR3 of TCR beta was amplified by immunoSEQ multiplex PCR across 54 Vbeta and 13 Jbeta. In TCRdb, the immunoSEQ multiplex PCR reads were re-called with MiXCR into one record per CDR3 protein. This table holds about 180,000 distinct CDR3 sequences, roughly 94% found once. TCR beta sequencing was performed on blood CD8+ and CD4+ T cells.

The specimen was CD4+ T cells from PBMCs. The chain links TRBV19 to TRBJ1-1; D remains unclear. The source of this sequence is a human donor with Susac syndrome. CDR3 loop: CASRVGWEGNTEAFF. Here the CDR3 DNA reads TGTGCCAGCCGTGTGGGGTGGGAGGGAAACACTGAAGCTTTCTTT.